This record concerns one TCR beta chain sequence. This sample was included in a study of blood T cell repertoires in COVID-19. Study overall: The samples span acute and convalescent COVID-19 from the United States, Italy and Spain. Nucleic acid was either cDNA or gDNA, and it came from T cells, B-cell-depleted T cells, or PBMCs.

Per the study methods: Cell counts per sample came from amplifying reference gene primers. Repertoires were generated with immunoSEQ multiplex PCR, while TCRdb's copy carries only in-frame clones and drops some. V and J calls and clone size follow that table, whereas D and trimming were derived from the DNA. The sample lists 95,000 or so clones, over 70% occurring once. This clonotype was obtained from an older man with active or convalescent COVID-19. The specimen sequenced was peripheral blood.

This chain's CDR3 is CASSLDTGWETQYF. Written as DNA, the CDR3 is TGTGCCAGCAGCTTAGATACAGGGTGGGAGACCCAGTACTTC. V gene TRBV7-9 combines with J gene TRBJ2-5, with a tentative D call TRBD1 (6 bases). The germline V gene has CDR1 SEHNR and CDR2 FQNEAQ (reference sequence). The V gene lost 1 base and the J gene lost 5 bases, with 11 bases spanning the gap. CDR3 length: 14 residues.